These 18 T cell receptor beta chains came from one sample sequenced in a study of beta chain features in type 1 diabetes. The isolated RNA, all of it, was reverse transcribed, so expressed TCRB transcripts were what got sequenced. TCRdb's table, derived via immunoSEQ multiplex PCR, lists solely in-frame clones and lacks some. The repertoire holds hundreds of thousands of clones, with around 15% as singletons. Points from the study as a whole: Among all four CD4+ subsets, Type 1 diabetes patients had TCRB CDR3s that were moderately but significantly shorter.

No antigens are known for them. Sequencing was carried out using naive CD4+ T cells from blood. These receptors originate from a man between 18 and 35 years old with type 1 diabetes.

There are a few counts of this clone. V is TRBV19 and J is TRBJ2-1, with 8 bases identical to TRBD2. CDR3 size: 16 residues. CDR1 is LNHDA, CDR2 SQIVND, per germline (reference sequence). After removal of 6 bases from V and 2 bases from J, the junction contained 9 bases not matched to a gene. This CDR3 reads CASRRLAGGPYNEQFF. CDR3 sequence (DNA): TGTGCCAGTAGACGTCTTGCGGGGGGACCCTACAATGAGCAGTTCTTC. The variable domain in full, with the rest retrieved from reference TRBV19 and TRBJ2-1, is DGGITQSPKYLFRKEGQNVTLSCEQNLNHDAMYWYRQDPGQGLRLIYYSQIVNDFQKGDIAEGYSVSREKKESFPLTVTSAQKNPTAFYLCASRRLAGGPYNEQFFGPGTRLTVL.

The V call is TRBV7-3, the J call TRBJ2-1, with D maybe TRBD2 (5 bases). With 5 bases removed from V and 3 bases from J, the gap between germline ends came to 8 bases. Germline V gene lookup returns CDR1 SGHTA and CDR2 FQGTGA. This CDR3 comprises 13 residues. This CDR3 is CASSPGNYNEQFF. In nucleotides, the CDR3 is TGTGCCAGCAGCCCGGGGAACTACAATGAGCAGTTCTTC.

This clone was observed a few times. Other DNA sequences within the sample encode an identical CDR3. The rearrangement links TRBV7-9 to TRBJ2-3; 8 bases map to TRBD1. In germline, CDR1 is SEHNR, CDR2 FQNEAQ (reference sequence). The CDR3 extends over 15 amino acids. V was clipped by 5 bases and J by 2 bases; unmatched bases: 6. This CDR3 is CASSPGTGPTDTQYF. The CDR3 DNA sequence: TGTGCCAGCAGCCCTGGGACAGGACCCACAGATACGCAGTATTTT. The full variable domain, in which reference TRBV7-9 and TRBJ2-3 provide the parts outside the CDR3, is DTGVSQNPRHKITKRGQNVTFRCDPISEHNRLYWYRQTLGQGPEFLTYFQNEAQLEKSRLLSDRFSAERPKGSFSTLEIQRTEQGDSAMYLCASSPGTGPTDTQYFGPGTRLTVL.

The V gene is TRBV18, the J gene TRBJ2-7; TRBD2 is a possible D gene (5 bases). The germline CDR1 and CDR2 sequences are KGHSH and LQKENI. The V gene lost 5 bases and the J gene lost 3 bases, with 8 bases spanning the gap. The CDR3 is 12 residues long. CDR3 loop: CASSDRDYEQYF. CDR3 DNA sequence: TGTGCCAGCTCAGATCGGGACTACGAGCAGTACTTC.

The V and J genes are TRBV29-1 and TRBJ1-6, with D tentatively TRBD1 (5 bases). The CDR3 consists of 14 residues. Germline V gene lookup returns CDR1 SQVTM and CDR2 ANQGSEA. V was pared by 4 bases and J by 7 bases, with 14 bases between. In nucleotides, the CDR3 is TGCAGCGTTGCTGGGGCCGGAGGGAATTCACCCCTCCACTTT. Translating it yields CSVAGAGGNSPLHF.

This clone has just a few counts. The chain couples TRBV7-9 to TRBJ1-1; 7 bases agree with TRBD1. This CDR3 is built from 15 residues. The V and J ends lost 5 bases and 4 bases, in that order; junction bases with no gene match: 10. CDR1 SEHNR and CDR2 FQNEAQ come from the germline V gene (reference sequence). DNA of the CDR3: TGTGCCAGCAGCCTGGGCGACAGGGAGGGCACTGAAGCTTTCTTT. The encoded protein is CASSLGDREGTEAFF.

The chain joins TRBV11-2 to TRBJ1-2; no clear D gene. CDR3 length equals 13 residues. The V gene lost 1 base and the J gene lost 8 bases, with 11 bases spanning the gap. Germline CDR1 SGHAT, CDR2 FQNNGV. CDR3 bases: TGTGCCAGCAGCTTAGCCCCGGATCTCGGCTACACCTTC. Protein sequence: CASSLAPDLGYTF.

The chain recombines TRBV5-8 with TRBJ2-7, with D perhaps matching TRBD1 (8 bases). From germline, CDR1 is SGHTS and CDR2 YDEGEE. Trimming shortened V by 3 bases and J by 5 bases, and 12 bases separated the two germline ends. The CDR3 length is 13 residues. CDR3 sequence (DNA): TGTGCCAGCAGCTGGACAGGGAGGGACGAGCAGTACTTC. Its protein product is CASSWTGRDEQYF.

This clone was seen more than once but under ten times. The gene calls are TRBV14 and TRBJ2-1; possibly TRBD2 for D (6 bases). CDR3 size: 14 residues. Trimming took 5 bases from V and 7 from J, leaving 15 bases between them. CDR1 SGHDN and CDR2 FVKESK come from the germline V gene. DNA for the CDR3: TGTGCCAGCAGCGCAGTGGGGGGTAAAAATGAGCAGTTCTTC. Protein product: CASSAVGGKNEQFF.

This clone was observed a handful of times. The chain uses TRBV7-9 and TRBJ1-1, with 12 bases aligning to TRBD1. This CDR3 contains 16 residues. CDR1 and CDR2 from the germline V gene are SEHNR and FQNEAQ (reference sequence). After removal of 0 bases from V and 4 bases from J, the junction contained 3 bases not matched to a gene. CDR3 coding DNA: TGTGCCAGCAGCTTAGCGCCGGGACAGGGGGCCACTGAAGCTTTCTTT. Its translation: CASSLAPGQGATEAFF.

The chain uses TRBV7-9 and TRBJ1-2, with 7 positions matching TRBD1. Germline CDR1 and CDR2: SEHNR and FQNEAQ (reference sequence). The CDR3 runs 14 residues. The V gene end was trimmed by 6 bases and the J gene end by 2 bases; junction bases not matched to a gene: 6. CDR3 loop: CASRLEGQNYGYTF. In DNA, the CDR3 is TGTGCCAGCAGGCTAGAGGGACAGAACTATGGCTACACCTTC.

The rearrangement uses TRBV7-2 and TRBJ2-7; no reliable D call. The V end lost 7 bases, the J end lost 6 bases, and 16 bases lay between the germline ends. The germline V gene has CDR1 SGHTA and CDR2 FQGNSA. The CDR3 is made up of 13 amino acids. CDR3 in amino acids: CASTSPMLSEQYF. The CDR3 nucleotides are TGTGCCAGCACCTCCCCGATGTTGAGCGAGCAGTACTTC.

CDR3 in amino acids: CASSQGDRDIFEQFF. The CDR3 coding sequence is TGCGCCAGCAGCCAGGGTGACAGGGATATTTTTGAGCAGTTCTTC. The rearrangement joins TRBV4-1 to TRBJ2-1; 7 nucleotides line up with TRBD1. The CDR3 spans 15 residues. Unmatched junction bases numbered 11, after V lost 3 bases and J lost 9 bases. CDR1 and CDR2 (germline): MGHRA, YSYEKL.

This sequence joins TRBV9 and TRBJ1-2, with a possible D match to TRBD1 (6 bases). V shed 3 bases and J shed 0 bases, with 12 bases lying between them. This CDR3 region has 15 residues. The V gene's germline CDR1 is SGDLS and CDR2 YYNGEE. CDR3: CASSALQGPNYGYTF. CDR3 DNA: TGTGCCAGCAGCGCCCTACAGGGACCTAACTATGGCTACACCTTC. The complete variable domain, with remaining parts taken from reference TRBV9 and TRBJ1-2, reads DSGVTQTPKHLITATGQRVTLRCSPRSGDLSVYWYQQSLDQGLQFLIQYYNGEERAKGNILERFSAQQFPDLHSELNLSSLELGDSALYFCASSALQGPNYGYTFGSGTRLTVV.

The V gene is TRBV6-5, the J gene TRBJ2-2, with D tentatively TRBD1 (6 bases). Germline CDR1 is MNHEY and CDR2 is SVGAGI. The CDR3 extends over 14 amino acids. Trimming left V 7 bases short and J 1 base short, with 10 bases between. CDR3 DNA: TGTGCCAGCACGTCACAGGGGAACACCGGGGAGCTGTTTTTT. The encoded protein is CASTSQGNTGELFF.

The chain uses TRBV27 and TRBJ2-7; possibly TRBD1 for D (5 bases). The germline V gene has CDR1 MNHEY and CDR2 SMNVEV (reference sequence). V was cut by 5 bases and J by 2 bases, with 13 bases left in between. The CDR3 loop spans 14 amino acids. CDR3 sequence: CASSLPDRPYEQYF. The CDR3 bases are TGTGCCAGCAGTCTACCCGACAGACCCTACGAGCAGTACTTC.

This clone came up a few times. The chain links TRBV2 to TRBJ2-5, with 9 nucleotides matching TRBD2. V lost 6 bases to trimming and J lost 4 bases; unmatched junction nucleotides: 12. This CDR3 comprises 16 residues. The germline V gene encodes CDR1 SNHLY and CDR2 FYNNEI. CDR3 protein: CASRELPSGEGETQYF. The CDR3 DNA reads TGTGCCAGCAGAGAGTTGCCTAGCGGGGAGGGAGAGACCCAGTACTTC.

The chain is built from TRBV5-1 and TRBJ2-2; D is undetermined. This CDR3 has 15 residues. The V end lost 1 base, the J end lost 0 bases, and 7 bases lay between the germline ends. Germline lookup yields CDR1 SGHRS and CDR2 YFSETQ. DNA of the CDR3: TGCGCCAGCAGCTTGTCGACATCGAACACCGGGGAGCTGTTTTTT. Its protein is CASSLSTSNTGELFF.